This section outlines one T cell receptor (beta chain) sequence together with its context. Its antigen is as yet unknown. A sample-barcoded 5' primer and a J-beta primer mix were used in a second PCR of roughly 6 to 11 cycles. TCRdb analysed the 5' RACE reads with MiXCR anew, one entry per CDR3 protein. Altogether 800,000 or so distinct CDR3 sequences are present, about 59% being singletons, with the ten largest covering about 30%. The data belong to a study of blood T cells in healthy people across ages. The germline V and J ends were trimmed by 1 base and 6 bases, with 16 bases remaining between them. Germline values: CDR1 SGHTA, CDR2 FQGNSA. The CDR3 has 15 residues. Findings and caveats of the study: More naive CD4+ cells and higher diversity marked long-lived donors relative to aged donors.

The receptor comes from a man aged 25-45 years in good health. The chain is built from TRBV7-2 and TRBJ2-7; D perhaps matches TRBD2 (7 bases). Sequencing was carried out using blood. The CDR3 DNA reads as TGTGCCAGCAGCTTAGTTGCGGGGGCCCAAGGCGAGCAGTACTTC. Translation: CASSLVAGAQGEQYF.